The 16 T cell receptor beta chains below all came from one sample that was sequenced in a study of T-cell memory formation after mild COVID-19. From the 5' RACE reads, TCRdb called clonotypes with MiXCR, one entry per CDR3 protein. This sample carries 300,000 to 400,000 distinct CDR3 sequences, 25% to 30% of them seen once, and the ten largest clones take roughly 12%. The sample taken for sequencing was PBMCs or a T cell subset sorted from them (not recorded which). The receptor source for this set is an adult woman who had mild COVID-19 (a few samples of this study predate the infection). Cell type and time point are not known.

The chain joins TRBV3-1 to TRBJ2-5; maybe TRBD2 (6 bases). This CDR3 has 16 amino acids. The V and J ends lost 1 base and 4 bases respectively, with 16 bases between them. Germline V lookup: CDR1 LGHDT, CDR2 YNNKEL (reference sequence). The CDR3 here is CASSQVTTSMGETQYF. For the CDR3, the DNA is TGTGCCAGCAGCCAAGTTACAACTAGCATGGGAGAGACCCAGTACTTC.

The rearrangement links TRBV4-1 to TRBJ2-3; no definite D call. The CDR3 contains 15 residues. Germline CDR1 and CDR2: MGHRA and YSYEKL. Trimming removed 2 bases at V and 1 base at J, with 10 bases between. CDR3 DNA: TGCGCCAGCAGCCAATCCCTCCTTGGCACAGATACGCAGTATTTT. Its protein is CASSQSLLGTDTQYF.

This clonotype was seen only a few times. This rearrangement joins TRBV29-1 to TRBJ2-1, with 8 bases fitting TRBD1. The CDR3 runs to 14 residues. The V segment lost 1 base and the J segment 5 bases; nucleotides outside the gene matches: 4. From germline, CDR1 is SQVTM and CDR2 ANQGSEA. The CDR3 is CSVEGQGADNEQFF. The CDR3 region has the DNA TGCAGCGTTGAAGGGCAGGGGGCGGACAATGAGCAGTTCTTC.

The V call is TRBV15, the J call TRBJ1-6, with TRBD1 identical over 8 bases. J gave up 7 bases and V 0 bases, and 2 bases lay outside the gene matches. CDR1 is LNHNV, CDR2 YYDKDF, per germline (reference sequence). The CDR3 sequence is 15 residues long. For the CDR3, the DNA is TGTGCCACCAGCAGAGAACAGGGGGAAAATTCACCCCTCCACTTT. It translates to CATSREQGENSPLHF.

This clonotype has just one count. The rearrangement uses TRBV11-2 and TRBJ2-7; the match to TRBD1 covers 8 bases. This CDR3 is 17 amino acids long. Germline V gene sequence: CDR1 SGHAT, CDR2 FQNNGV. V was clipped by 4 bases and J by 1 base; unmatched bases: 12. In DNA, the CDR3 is TGTGCCAGCAGCTGGGGTTTCGACAGGGGTAAATCCTACGAGCAGTACTTC. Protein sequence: CASSWGFDRGKSYEQYF.

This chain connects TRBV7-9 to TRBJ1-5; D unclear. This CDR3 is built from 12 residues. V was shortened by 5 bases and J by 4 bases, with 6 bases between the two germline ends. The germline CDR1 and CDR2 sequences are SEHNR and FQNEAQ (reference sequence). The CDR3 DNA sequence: TGTGCCAGCAGCCAAGCTAATCAGCCCCAGCATTTT. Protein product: CASSQANQPQHF.

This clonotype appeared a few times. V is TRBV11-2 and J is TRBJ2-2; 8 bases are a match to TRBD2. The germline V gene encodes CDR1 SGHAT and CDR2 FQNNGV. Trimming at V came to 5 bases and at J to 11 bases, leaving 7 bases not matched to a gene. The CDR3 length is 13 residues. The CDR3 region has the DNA TGTGCCAGCAGCCCTAGCGGGCTTACCGAGCTGTTTTTT. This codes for CASSPSGLTELFF.

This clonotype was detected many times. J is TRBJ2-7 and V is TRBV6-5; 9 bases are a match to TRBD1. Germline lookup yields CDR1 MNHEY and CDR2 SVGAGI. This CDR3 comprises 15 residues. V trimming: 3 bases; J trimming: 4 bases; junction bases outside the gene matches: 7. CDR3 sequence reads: CASSYWTGARYEQYF. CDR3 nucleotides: TGTGCCAGCAGTTATTGGACAGGGGCTAGATACGAGCAGTACTTC.

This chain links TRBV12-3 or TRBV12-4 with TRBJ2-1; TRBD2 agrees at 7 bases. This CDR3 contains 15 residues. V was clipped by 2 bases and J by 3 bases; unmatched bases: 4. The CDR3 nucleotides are TGTGCCAGCAGTTTAAGCTCTAGCGGCTACAATGAGCAGTTCTTC. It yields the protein CASSLSSSGYNEQFF.

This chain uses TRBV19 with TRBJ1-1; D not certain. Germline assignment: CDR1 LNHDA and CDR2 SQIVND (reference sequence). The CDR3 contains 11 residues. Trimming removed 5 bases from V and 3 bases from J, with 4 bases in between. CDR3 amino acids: CASSGYTEAFF. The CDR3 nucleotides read TGTGCCAGTAGTGGGTACACTGAAGCTTTCTTT.

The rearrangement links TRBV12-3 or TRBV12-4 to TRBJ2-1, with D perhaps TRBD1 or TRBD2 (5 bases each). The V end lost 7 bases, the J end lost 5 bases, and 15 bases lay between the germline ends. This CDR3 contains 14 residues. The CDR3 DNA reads TGTGCCAGCACTAGTGTGGGGGTTAACAATGAGCAGTTCTTC. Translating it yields CASTSVGVNNEQFF.

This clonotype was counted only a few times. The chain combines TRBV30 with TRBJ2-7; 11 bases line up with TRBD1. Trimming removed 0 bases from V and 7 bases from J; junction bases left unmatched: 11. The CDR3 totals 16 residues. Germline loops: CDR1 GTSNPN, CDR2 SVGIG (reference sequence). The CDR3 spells CAWSVGPGQGGLEQYF. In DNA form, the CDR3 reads TGTGCCTGGAGTGTAGGACCGGGACAGGGGGGTTTAGAGCAGTACTTC.

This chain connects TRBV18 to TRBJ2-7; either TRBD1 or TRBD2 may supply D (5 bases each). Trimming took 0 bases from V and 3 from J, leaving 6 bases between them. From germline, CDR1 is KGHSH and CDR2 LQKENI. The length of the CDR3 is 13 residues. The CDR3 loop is CASSPPGDYEQYF. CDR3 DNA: TGTGCCAGCTCACCACCGGGGGACTACGAGCAGTACTTC.

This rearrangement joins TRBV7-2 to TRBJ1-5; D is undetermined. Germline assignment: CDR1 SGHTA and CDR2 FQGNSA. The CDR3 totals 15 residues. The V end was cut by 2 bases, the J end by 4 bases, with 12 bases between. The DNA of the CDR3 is TGTGCCAGCAGCTTAAATCCGAACAAAAATCAGCCCCAGCATTTT. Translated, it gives CASSLNPNKNQPQHF.

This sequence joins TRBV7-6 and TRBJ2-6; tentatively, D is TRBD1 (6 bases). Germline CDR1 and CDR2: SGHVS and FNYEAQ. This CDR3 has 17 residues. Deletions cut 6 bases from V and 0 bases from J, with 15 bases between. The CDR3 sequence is CASRSPDSNSGANVLTF. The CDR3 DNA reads TGTGCCAGCAGATCCCCGGACAGTAACTCTGGGGCCAACGTCCTGACTTTC.

The CDR3: CASSRQGSNSPLHF. CDR3 DNA sequence: TGTGCCAGCAGTCGACAGGGCAGTAATTCACCCCTCCACTTT. The rearrangement uses TRBV12-3 or TRBV12-4 and TRBJ1-6, with 7 positions matching TRBD1. The CDR3 is made up of 14 amino acids. J gave up 6 bases and V 5 bases, and 4 bases lay outside the gene matches.